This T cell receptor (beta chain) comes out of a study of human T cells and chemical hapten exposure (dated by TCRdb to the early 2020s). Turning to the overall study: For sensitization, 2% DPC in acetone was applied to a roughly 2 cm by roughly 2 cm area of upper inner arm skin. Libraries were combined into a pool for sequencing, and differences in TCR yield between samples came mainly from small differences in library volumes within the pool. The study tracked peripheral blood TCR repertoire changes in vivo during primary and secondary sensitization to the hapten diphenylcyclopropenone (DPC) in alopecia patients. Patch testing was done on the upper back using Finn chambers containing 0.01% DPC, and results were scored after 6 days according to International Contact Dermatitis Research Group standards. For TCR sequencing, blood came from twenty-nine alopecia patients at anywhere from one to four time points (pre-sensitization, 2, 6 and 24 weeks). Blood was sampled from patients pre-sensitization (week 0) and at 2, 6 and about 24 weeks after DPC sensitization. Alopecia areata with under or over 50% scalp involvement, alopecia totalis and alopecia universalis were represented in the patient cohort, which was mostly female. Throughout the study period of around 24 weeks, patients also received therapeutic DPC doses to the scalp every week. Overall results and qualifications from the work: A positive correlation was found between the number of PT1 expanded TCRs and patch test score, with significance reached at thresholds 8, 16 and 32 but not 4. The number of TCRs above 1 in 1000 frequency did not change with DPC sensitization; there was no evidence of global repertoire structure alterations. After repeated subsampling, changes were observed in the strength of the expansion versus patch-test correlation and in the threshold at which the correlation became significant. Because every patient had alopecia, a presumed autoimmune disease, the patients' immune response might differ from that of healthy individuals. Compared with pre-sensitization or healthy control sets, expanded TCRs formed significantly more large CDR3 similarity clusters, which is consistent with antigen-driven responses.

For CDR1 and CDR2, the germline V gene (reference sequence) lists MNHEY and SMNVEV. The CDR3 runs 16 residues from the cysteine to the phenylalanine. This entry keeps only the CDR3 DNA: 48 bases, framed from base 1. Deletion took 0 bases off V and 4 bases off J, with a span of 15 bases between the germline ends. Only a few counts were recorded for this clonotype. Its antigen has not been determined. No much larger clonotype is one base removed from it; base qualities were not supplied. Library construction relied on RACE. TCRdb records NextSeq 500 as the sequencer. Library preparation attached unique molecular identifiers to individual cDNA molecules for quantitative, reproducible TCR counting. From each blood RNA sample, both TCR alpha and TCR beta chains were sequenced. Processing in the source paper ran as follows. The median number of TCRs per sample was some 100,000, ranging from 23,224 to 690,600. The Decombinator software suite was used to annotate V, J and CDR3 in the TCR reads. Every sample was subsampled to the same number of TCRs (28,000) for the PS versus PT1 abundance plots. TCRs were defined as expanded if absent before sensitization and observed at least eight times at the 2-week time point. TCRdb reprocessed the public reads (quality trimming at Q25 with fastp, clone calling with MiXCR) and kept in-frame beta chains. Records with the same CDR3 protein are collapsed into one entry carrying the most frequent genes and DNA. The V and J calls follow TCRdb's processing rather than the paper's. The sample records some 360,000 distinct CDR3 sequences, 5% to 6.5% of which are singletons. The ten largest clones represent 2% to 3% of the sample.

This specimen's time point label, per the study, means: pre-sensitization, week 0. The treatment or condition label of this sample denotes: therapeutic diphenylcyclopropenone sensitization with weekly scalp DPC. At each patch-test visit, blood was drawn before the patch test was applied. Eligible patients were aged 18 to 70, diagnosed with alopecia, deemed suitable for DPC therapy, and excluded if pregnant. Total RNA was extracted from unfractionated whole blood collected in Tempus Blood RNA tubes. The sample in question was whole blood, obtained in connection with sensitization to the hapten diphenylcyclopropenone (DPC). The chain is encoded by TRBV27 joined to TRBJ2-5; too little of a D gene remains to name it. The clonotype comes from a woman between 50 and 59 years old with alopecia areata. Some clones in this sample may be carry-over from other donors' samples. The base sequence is TGTGCCAGCAGTTTATCCGCCCCCCTCCCACGAGAGACCCAGTACTTC. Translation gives CASSLSAPLPRETQYF.